The 27 T cell receptor beta chains below come from one sample, sequenced in a study of blood T cell repertoires in COVID-19. The repertoire was sequenced with immunoSEQ multiplex PCR; TCRdb's copy has only in-frame clones and lacks some. The table lists some 130,000 clones, over 75% of them singletons. Sequencing input: peripheral blood. Every receptor here comes from an elderly man with acute or convalescent COVID-19.

The rearrangement links TRBV3-1 (or the pseudogene TRBV3-2) to TRBJ2-7; weak D call: TRBD2 (6 bases). The CDR3 length is 14 residues. V lost 1 base and J 3 bases, leaving 10 bases between the germline ends. CDR1 LGHDT and CDR2 YNNKEL come from the germline V gene (reference sequence). For the CDR3, the DNA is TGTGCCAGCAGCCAAGCTGGGGGGATCTACGAGCAGTACTTC. Its translation is CASSQAGGIYEQYF.

This clone was observed a few times. The DNA of the CDR3 is TGTGCCAGTAGTCCCTCGGGGGGAAGCAATCAGCCCCAGCATTTT. Translating it yields CASSPSGGSNQPQHF. This chain joins TRBV19 and TRBJ1-5; D perhaps matches TRBD1 (5 bases). The germline CDR1 and CDR2 sequences are LNHDA and SQIVND (reference sequence). The CDR3 runs 15 residues. The V gene lost 5 bases and the J gene lost 1 base, with 12 bases spanning the gap.

V is TRBV7-2 and J is TRBJ2-2; tentative D call: TRBD2 (5 bases). Germline values: CDR1 SGHTA, CDR2 FQGNSA. This CDR3 has 15 residues. The ends were cut back, 2 bases at V and 6 bases at J, with 13 bases in the middle. The DNA of the CDR3 is TGTGCCAGCAGCTTACGGCCCGGAGGAGCCGGGGAGCTGTTTTTT. Amino acids: CASSLRPGGAGELFF. Full variable domain (outside the CDR3, taken from reference TRBV7-2 and TRBJ2-2): GAGVSQSPSNKVTEKGKDVELRCDPISGHTALYWYRQSLGQGLEFLIYFQGNSAPDKSGLPSDRFSAERTGGSVSTLTIQRTQQEDSAVYLCASSLRPGGAGELFFGEGSRLTVL.

This chain links TRBV19 with TRBJ2-1; 7 bases match TRBD1. This CDR3 is built from 17 residues. The V and J ends lost 6 bases and 3 bases, in that order; junction bases with no gene match: 14. Germline CDR1 and CDR2: LNHDA and SQIVND (reference sequence). This chain's CDR3 is CASRQTLETGNYNEQFF. CDR3 coding DNA: TGTGCCAGTAGACAGACTCTTGAGACAGGGAACTACAATGAGCAGTTCTTC.

CDR3 in amino acids: CASSYSTRGGYTF. CDR3 sequence (DNA): TGTGCCAGCAGTTACTCGACTAGGGGAGGCTACACCTTC. The chain employs TRBV6-2 or TRBV6-3 and TRBJ1-2; D may be TRBD1 (5 bases). CDR3 length: 13 residues. Trimming pared 0 bases from V and 8 bases from J, leaving 10 bases between. The germline gives CDR1 MNHEY, CDR2 SVGEGT.

The CDR3 reads CASSIQQDTEAFF. The CDR3 DNA reads TGTGCCAGCAGCATTCAACAGGACACTGAAGCTTTCTTT. The V gene is TRBV7-3, the J gene TRBJ1-1, with a tentative D call TRBD1 (5 bases). Per the germline V gene, CDR1 is SGHTA and CDR2 is FQGTGA. V was pared by 5 bases and J by 3 bases, with 10 bases between. This CDR3 region has 13 residues.

The chain links TRBV19 to TRBJ1-5; perhaps TRBD1 as D (5 bases). CDR3 length equals 15 residues. Germline CDR1 LNHDA, CDR2 SQIVND (reference sequence). Trimming removed 6 bases at V and 0 bases at J, with 12 bases between. CDR3 protein: CASRSTAYSNQPQHF. In nucleotides, the CDR3 is TGTGCCAGTAGATCGACAGCCTATAGCAATCAGCCCCAGCATTTT.

This rearrangement joins TRBV5-6 to TRBJ1-5; D is unclear. V lost 0 bases and J lost 5, with 9 bases in between. CDR1 and CDR2 from the germline V gene are SGHDT and YYEEEE. CDR3 length: 14 residues. CDR3 protein: CASSLAFVDQPQHF. As DNA, the CDR3 is TGTGCCAGCAGCTTGGCGTTTGTAGATCAGCCCCAGCATTTT.

The chain is built from TRBV18 and TRBJ1-1, with D tentatively TRBD1 (6 bases). CDR3 length equals 14 residues. The ends were cut back, 3 bases at V and 6 bases at J, with 14 bases in the middle. Germline V lookup: CDR1 KGHSH, CDR2 LQKENI. The CDR3 DNA reads TGTGCCAGCTCACCCGTGGCAGGGGCCTCTGAAGCTTTCTTT. It codes for CASSPVAGASEAFF.

The rearrangement links TRBV20-1 to TRBJ2-7, with TRBD2 identical over 9 bases. The CDR3 is 16 amino acids. V shed 3 bases, J shed 3 bases, and the junction held 12 bases outside the gene matches. Per the germline V gene, CDR1 is DFQATT and CDR2 is SNEGSKA (reference sequence). The DNA for the CDR3 is TGCAGTGCTAGTCCCCAGGGAGGCGGGAGGGTCTACGAGCAGTACTTC. As protein: CSASPQGGGRVYEQYF.

The chain couples TRBV2 to TRBJ1-2; no reliable D call. Trimming stripped 7 bases from V and 3 bases from J, with 3 bases between. CDR3 length: 10 residues. CDR1 and CDR2 (germline): SNHLY, FYNNEI. This CDR3 reads CASTYYGYTF. As DNA, the CDR3 is TGTGCCAGCACTTACTATGGCTACACCTTC. Looking up the rest from reference TRBV2 and TRBJ1-2 gives the full variable domain: EPEVTQTPSHQVTQMGQEVILRCVPISNHLYFYWYRQILGQKVEFLVSFYNNEISEKSEIFDDQFSVERPDGSNFTLKIRSTKLEDSAMYFCASTYYGYTFGSGTRLTVV.

The genes are TRBV5-5 and TRBJ2-2, with D possibly matching TRBD2 (6 bases). The CDR3 runs 15 residues. The germline gives CDR1 SGHKS, CDR2 YYEKEE (reference sequence). Trimming removed 0 bases from V and 3 bases from J, with 9 bases in between. CDR3 sequence: CASSLGDSYTGELFF. In DNA form, the CDR3 reads TGTGCCAGCAGCTTGGGGGACTCCTACACCGGGGAGCTGTTTTTT.

The rearrangement joins TRBV3-1 (or the pseudogene TRBV3-2) to TRBJ1-3; D gene ambiguous. Trimming shortened V by 3 bases and J by 2 bases, and 8 bases separated the two germline ends. Germline V gene data show CDR1 as LGHDT and CDR2 as YNNKEL (reference sequence). This CDR3 has 14 residues. The CDR3 coding sequence is TGTGCCAGCAGCCAGGAGTCCGCTGGAAACACCATATATTTT. Protein sequence: CASSQESAGNTIYF.

The chain couples TRBV18 to TRBJ1-4; a weak D match, TRBD1 (5 bases). The CDR3 is 14 amino acids. The V and J ends lost 4 bases and 2 bases respectively, with 8 bases between them. Per germline, CDR1 KGHSH and CDR2 LQKENI. The CDR3 DNA is TGTGCCAGCTCACAGACAGTTACTAATGAAAAACTGTTTTTT. This encodes CASSQTVTNEKLFF.

Comment on this clone: The sample holds other DNA sequences that translate to the same CDR3. The gene calls are TRBV5-1 and TRBJ2-2; a weak D match, TRBD1 (5 bases). Germline values: CDR1 SGHRS, CDR2 YFSETQ. The CDR3 is 13 residues long. V lost 1 base and J 6 bases, leaving 7 bases between the germline ends. CDR3 protein: CASSLQGSGELFF. The CDR3, as DNA: TGCGCCAGCAGCTTGCAGGGATCCGGGGAGCTGTTTTTT. The full variable domain, its missing parts supplied by reference TRBV5-1 and TRBJ2-2, is KAGVTQTPRYLIKTRGQQVTLSCSPISGHRSVSWYQQTPGQGLQFLFEYFSETQRNKGNFPGRFSGRQFSNSRSEMNVSTLELGDSALYLCASSLQGSGELFFGEGSRLTVL.

Worth noting for this clone: This sample also contains other DNA sequences that code for the same CDR3. The chain combines TRBV5-1 with TRBJ2-1, with 7 bases that match TRBD1. With V trimmed by 0 bases and J by 0 bases, 3 bases remained unmatched. This CDR3 is built from 16 residues. CDR1 is SGHRS, CDR2 YFSETQ, per germline. The CDR3 coding sequence is TGCGCCAGCAGCTTGGCCGCAGGGGGCTCCTACAATGAGCAGTTCTTC. It translates to CASSLAAGGSYNEQFF.

This rearrangement joins TRBV19 to TRBJ1-5; TRBD1 agrees at 7 bases. Germline CDR1 LNHDA, CDR2 SQIVND (reference sequence). Trimming removed 7 bases from V and 0 bases from J; junction bases left unmatched: 3. This CDR3 is 14 amino acids long. The CDR3 loop reads CASMGQYSNQPQHF. The CDR3 nucleotides read TGTGCCAGTATGGGACAGTATAGCAATCAGCCCCAGCATTTT.

This chain connects TRBV7-9 to TRBJ1-2; D remains unclear. CDR3 length equals 14 residues. Germline V gene sequence: CDR1 SEHNR, CDR2 FQNEAQ (reference sequence). V was shortened by 8 bases and J by 4 bases, with 17 bases between the two germline ends. CDR3 sequence: CASDSTATSYGYTF. In DNA, the CDR3 is TGTGCCAGCGATTCGACCGCCACTAGCTATGGCTACACCTTC.

The rearrangement links TRBV10-3 to TRBJ2-7; TRBD2 agrees at 7 bases. CDR1 and CDR2 from the germline V gene are ENHRY and SYGVKD. The CDR3 has 13 residues. V lost 5 bases and J lost 3; bases outside the gene matches: 4. DNA of the CDR3: TGTGCCATCAGTCCTAGCGGTAACTACGAGCAGTACTTC. Its translation: CAISPSGNYEQYF.

Written as DNA, the CDR3 is TGTGCCAGCACCGGAAGCAGGCGGGACTATGGCTACACCTTC. Its protein product is CASTGSRRDYGYTF. V and J are TRBV4-2 and TRBJ1-2; D remains unclear. With 7 bases removed from V and 3 bases from J, the gap between germline ends came to 15 bases. Looked up from germline, CDR1 is LGHNA and CDR2 is YNFKEQ. The CDR3 runs 14 residues.

The chain has TRBV5-5 and TRBJ1-3; D remains unclear. Looked up from germline, CDR1 is SGHKS and CDR2 is YYEKEE (reference sequence). V shed 5 bases and J shed 3 bases, with 18 bases lying between them. This CDR3 comprises 16 residues. CDR3 bases: TGTGCCAGCAGACCCGGAGGTGCGGACCTTGGAAACACCATATATTTT. Its translation: CASRPGGADLGNTIYF.

This chain links TRBV5-1 with TRBJ1-3; 7 nucleotides agree with TRBD1. J was trimmed by 0 bases and V by 1 base; bases with no gene match: 10. CDR3 length equals 18 residues. CDR1 is SGHRS and CDR2 is YFSETQ in the germline V gene. Written as DNA, the CDR3 is TGCGCCAGCAGCTTGAGCATACCCCGGGACAGCTCTGGAAACACCATATATTTT. Protein sequence: CASSLSIPRDSSGNTIYF. The complete variable domain, with remaining parts taken from reference TRBV5-1 and TRBJ1-3, reads KAGVTQTPRYLIKTRGQQVTLSCSPISGHRSVSWYQQTPGQGLQFLFEYFSETQRNKGNFPGRFSGRQFSNSRSEMNVSTLELGDSALYLCASSLSIPRDSSGNTIYFGEGSWLTVV.

The rearrangement joins TRBV28 to TRBJ2-7; 8 nucleotides agree with TRBD1. The CDR3 covers 14 residues. Germline V gene lookup returns CDR1 MDHEN and CDR2 SYDVKM. The V and J ends lost 6 bases and 4 bases, in that order; junction bases with no gene match: 8. The CDR3 region has the DNA TGTGCCAGCAGCACCCAGGGGGCGGGATACGAGCAGTACTTC. It specifies CASSTQGAGYEQYF.

The CDR3 nucleotides are TGCGCCAGCAGCGTGTTTTACAGCCGCTCTGGAAACACCATATATTTT. Its protein product is CASSVFYSRSGNTIYF. The chain links TRBV4-1 to TRBJ1-3; D is unresolved. The CDR3 covers 16 residues. CDR1 and CDR2 from the germline V gene are MGHRA and YSYEKL. Trimming took 5 bases from V and 0 from J, leaving 14 bases between them.

The CDR3 sequence: CASSLAGLAGGPETQYF. CDR3 nucleotide sequence: TGTGCCAGCAGCTTGGCCGGACTAGCGGGGGGTCCAGAGACCCAGTACTTC. V is TRBV11-2 and J is TRBJ2-5, with 14 bases identical to TRBD2. Germline CDR1 is SGHAT and CDR2 is FQNNGV. The CDR3 extends over 17 amino acids. V lost 3 bases, J lost 4 bases, and 7 bases stayed unmatched.

This rearrangement joins TRBV7-7 to TRBJ2-2; 15 nucleotides line up with TRBD2. V lost 7 bases to trimming and J lost 3 bases; unmatched junction nucleotides: 9. Germline V lookup: CDR1 SSHAT, CDR2 FNYEAQ (reference sequence). This CDR3 contains 18 residues. The CDR3, as DNA: TGTGCCAGCACCCGGACTAGCGGGGGGGCCACGGACACCGGGGAGCTGTTTTTT. As protein: CASTRTSGGATDTGELFF.

Concerning this clone: One end of the junction is discordant with germline, which a read error may explain. J is TRBJ1-2 and V is TRBV27, with a weak D call TRBD1 (5 bases). CDR1 is MNHEY, CDR2 SMNVEV, per germline (reference sequence). The CDR3 totals 12 residues. The CDR3 nucleotides read TGCGCCACCGGGGGTTTAAACTATGGCTACACCTTC. The encoded protein is CATGGLNYGYTF.